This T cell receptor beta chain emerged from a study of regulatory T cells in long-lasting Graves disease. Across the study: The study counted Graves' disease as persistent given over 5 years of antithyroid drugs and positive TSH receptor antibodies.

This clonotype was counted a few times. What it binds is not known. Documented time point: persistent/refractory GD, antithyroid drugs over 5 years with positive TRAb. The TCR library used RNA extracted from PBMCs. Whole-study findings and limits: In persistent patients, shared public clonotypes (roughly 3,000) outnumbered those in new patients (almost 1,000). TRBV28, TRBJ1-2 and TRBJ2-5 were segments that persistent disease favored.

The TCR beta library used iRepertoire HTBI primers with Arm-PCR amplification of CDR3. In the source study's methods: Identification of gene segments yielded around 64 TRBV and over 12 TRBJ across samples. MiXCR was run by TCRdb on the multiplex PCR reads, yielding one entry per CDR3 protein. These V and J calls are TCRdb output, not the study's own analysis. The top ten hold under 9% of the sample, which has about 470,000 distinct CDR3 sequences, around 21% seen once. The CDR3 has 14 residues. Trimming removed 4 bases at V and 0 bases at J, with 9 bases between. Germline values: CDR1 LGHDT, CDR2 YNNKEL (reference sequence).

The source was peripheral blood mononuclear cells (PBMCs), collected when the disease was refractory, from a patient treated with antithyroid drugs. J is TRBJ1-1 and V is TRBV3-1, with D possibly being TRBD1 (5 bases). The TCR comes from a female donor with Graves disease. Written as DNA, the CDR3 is TGTGCCAGCAGCCGACAGCCGATGAACACTGAAGCTTTCTTT. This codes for CASSRQPMNTEAFF.